The TCR beta chain under discussion was sequenced for a study of T cells in Graves' hyperthyroidism and ophthalmopathy. Study conclusions and caveats: Most expanded thyroid clonotypes above 0.001 recurred in blood.

This clonotype came up a few times. The antigen remains undetermined. TCR beta CDR3 regions were amplified from RNA. HTBI primers were employed in a first-round RT-PCR of the TCR CDR3. TCRdb called the multiplex PCR reads again in MiXCR, with one record for every CDR3 protein. The sample lists a few hundred thousand distinct CDR3 sequences, roughly 25% seen once, with roughly 70% in the top ten. V was pared by 6 bases and J by 0 bases, with 24 bases between. This CDR3 region has 17 residues. Looked up from germline, CDR1 is DFQATT and CDR2 is SNEGSKA (reference sequence). The PBMCs had their origin in roughly 9.4 ml of fresh peripheral blood.

The source of this sequence is a man aged 45-65 years with Graves' hyperthyroidism. The sequenced sample consisted of blood. V gene TRBV20-1 combines with J gene TRBJ2-7; perhaps D is TRBD1 or TRBD2 (10 bases each). CDR3 protein: CSADGTGASGSSYEQYF. CDR3 DNA: TGCAGTGCAGACGGGACAGGGGCTAGCGGGAGCTCCTACGAGCAGTACTTC.